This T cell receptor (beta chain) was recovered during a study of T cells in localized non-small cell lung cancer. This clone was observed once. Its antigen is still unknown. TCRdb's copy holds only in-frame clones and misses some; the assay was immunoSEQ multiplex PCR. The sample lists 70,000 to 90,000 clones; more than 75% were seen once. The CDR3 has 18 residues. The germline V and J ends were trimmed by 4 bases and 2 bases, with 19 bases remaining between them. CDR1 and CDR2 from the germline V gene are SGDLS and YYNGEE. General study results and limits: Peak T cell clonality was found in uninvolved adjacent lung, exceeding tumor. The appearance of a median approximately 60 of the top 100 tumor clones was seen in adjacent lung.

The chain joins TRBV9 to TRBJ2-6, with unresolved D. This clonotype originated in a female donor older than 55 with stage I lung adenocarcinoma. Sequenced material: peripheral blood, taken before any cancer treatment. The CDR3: CASSPRAIGTAGANVLTF. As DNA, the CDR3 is TGTGCCAGCAGCCCCCGGGCCATTGGAACCGCTGGGGCCAACGTCCTGACTTTC.